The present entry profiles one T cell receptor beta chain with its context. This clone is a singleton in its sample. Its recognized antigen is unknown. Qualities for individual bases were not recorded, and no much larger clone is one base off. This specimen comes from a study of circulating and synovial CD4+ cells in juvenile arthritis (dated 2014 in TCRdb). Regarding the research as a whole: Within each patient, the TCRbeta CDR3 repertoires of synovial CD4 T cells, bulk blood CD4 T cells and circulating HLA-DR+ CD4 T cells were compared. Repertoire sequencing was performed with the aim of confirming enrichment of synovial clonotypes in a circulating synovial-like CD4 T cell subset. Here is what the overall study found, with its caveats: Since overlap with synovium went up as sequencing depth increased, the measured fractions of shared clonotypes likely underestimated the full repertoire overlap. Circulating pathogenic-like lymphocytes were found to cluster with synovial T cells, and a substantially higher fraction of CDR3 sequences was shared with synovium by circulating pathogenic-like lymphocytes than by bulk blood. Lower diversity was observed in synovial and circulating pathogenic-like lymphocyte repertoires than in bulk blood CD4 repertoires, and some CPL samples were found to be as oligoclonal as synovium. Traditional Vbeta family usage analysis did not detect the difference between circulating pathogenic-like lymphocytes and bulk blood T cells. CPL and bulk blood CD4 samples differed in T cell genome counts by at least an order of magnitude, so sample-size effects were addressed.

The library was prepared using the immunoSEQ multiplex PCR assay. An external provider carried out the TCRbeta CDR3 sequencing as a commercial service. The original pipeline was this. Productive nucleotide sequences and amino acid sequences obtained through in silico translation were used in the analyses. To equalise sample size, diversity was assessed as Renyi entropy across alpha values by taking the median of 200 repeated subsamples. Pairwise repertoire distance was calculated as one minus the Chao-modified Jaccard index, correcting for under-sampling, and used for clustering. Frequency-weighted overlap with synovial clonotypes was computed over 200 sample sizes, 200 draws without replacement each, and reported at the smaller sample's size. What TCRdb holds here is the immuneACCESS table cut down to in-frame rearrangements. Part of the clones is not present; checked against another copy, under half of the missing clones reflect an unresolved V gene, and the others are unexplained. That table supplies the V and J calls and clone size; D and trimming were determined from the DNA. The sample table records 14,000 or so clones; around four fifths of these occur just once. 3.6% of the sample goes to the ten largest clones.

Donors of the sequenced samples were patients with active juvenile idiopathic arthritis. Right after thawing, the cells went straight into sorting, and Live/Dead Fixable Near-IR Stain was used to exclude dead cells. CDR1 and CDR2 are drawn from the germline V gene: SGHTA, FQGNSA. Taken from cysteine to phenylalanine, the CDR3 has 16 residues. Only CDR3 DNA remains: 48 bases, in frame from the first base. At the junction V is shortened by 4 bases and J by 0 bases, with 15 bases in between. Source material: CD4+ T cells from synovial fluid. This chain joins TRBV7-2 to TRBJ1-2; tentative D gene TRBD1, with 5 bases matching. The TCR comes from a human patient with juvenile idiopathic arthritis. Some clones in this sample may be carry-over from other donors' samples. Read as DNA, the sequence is TGTGCCAGCAGCTCCTCGCGGGGGACCGCTAACTATGGCTACACCTTC. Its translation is CASSSSRGTANYGYTF.